Following are 5 T cell receptor beta chains from one sample sequenced in a study of T cell repertoires in cytomegalovirus infection. TCRdb reanalysed the reads using MiXCR and keeps one entry per CDR3 protein. The sample gives 450,000 to 650,000 distinct CDR3 sequences, around a quarter of which show up once; roughly 13% is in the top ten. The sample was PBMCs. These receptors were taken from a human donor in good health (CMV status not recorded). Some clones in this sample may be carry-over from other donors' samples.

This clonotype was counted between two and nine times. The chain combines TRBV4-1 with TRBJ2-7; D is undetermined. Germline assignment: CDR1 MGHRA and CDR2 YSYEKL. The CDR3 is 15 residues long. Between the trimmed V and J ends, which lost 1 base and 0 bases, there was a span of 10 bases. This CDR3 is CASSQGHGSSYEQYF. The CDR3 DNA is TGCGCCAGCAGCCAAGGTCACGGATCCTCCTACGAGCAGTACTTC.

This clonotype was seen more than once but under ten times. This rearrangement joins TRBV6-2 or TRBV6-3 to TRBJ1-6; perhaps TRBD1 as D (5 bases). CDR1 and CDR2 (germline): MNHEY, SVGEGT. The CDR3 loop spans 15 amino acids. The ends were cut back, 7 bases at V and 7 bases at J, with 17 bases in the middle. For the CDR3, the DNA is TGTGCCAGCACCCCGAGGCGGGGGGGGAATTCACCCCTCCACTTT. Protein: CASTPRRGGNSPLHF.

The chain couples TRBV20-1 to TRBJ2-3, with D perhaps matching TRBD1 or TRBD2 (6 bases each). The CDR3 sequence is 14 residues long. V was pared by 5 bases and J by 2 bases, with 14 bases between. Germline V gene sequence: CDR1 DFQATT, CDR2 SNEGSKA (reference sequence). In DNA form, the CDR3 reads TGCAGTGCTGAAAGGGGGGTGAACACAGATACGCAGTATTTT. Translating gives CSAERGVNTDTQYF.

Ten or more counts support this clonotype. This chain uses TRBV7-8 with TRBJ1-5; D is ambiguous. The length of the CDR3 is 13 residues. The germline CDR1 and CDR2 sequences are SGHVS and FQNEAQ. The V and J ends lost 0 bases and 6 bases respectively, with 6 bases between them. The CDR3 sequence is CASSLAEGQPQHF. In DNA form, the CDR3 reads TGTGCCAGCAGCTTAGCGGAAGGTCAGCCCCAGCATTTT.

This clonotype showed up many times. V gene TRBV18 combines with J gene TRBJ1-5, with D hard to call. This CDR3 comprises 13 residues. Trimming shortened V by 8 bases and J by 1 base, and 9 bases separated the two germline ends. Germline V CDR1 and CDR2: KGHSH, LQKENI. The CDR3 loop reads CASSPGSNQPQHF. In DNA form, the CDR3 reads TGTGCCAGCAGCCCCGGGAGCAATCAGCCCCAGCATTTT.